Listed here are 28 T cell receptor beta chains from one sample, sequenced in a study of T-cell reconstitution after alpha-beta-depleted transplantation in children. Findings and limits, study-wide: Fresh T-cell production supplied most of the T-cell counts and diversity seen one year after transplant.

Preparation of the TCRbeta library was carried out with unique molecular identifiers. TCRdb processed the PCR reads anew with MiXCR; each CDR3 protein has one entry. Among about 300,000 distinct CDR3 sequences listed, around 7.3% were seen once. Their recognized antigens are unknown. The sequencing used peripheral blood, collected 360 days after TCRalphabeta/CD19-depleted stem cell transplant. Receptors originate from a female patient aged 2-15 years who had a stem cell transplant for Fanconi anemia, so the T cells may come from the graft donor.

This clonotype came up a few times. V and J are TRBV20-1 and TRBJ1-6; D remains unclear. The length of the CDR3 is 17 residues. Trimming stripped 0 bases from V and 6 bases from J, with 18 bases between. Per germline, CDR1 DFQATT and CDR2 SNEGSKA (reference sequence). The CDR3 sequence: CSARDRIGSIVNSPLHF. The CDR3 region has the DNA TGCAGTGCTAGAGATCGCATAGGGAGCATCGTTAATTCACCCCTCCACTTT.

The table lists this clonotype with a few counts. V gene TRBV20-1 combines with J gene TRBJ2-7; 11 bases map to TRBD2. CDR3 length equals 14 residues. Germline V gene lookup returns CDR1 DFQATT and CDR2 SNEGSKA (reference sequence). Trimming took 4 bases from V and 0 from J; bases not matched to a gene: 2. CDR3 DNA sequence: TGCAGTGCTACCCTAGCGGGAGGCTCCTACGAGCAGTACTTC. As protein: CSATLAGGSYEQYF.

The chain couples TRBV27 to TRBJ2-7; TRBD2 might be the D (5 bases). Between the trimmed V and J ends, which lost 3 bases and 0 bases, there was a span of 18 bases. The CDR3 runs to 17 residues. Germline values: CDR1 MNHEY, CDR2 SMNVEV (reference sequence). CDR3 nucleotide sequence: TGTGCCAGCAGTTTCCTCTCCCCGGGAACAGACTCCTACGAGCAGTACTTC. Encoded protein: CASSFLSPGTDSYEQYF.

The rearrangement uses TRBV3-1 and TRBJ2-4; tentative D call: TRBD1 (6 bases). Trimming removed 0 bases from V and 3 bases from J, with 12 bases in between. The CDR3 has 16 residues. In germline, CDR1 is LGHDT, CDR2 YNNKEL (reference sequence). In nucleotides, the CDR3 is TGTGCCAGCAGCCAAGATAACCCAGGGGTCAAAAACATTCAGTACTTC. It translates to CASSQDNPGVKNIQYF.

This clonotype has ten or more counts. This chain joins TRBV18 and TRBJ1-1, with D perhaps matching TRBD1 (5 bases). This CDR3 spans 13 amino acids. Per the germline V gene, CDR1 is KGHSH and CDR2 is LQKENI. Trimming removed 4 bases at V and 3 bases at J, with 9 bases between. The DNA of the CDR3 is TGTGCCAGCTCACAATCGGGGGACACTGAAGCTTTCTTT. Its translation is CASSQSGDTEAFF.

This clonotype has at least ten counts. V usage is TRBV18 and J usage is TRBJ2-1; possibly TRBD2 for D (5 bases). CDR1 and CDR2 from the germline V gene are KGHSH and LQKENI. This CDR3 spans 20 amino acids. Trimming removed 3 bases at V and 5 bases at J, with 29 bases between. CDR3: CASSPSRSDSLAEANNEQFF. The CDR3 nucleotides are TGTGCCAGCTCACCGTCGAGATCGGATAGTCTAGCCGAAGCCAACAATGAGCAGTTCTTC.

This clonotype was counted ten times or more. The chain employs TRBV27 and TRBJ2-2; D assignment may be TRBD1 or TRBD2 (5 bases each). Germline V lookup: CDR1 MNHEY, CDR2 SMNVEV (reference sequence). V was cut by 5 bases and J by 5 bases, with 21 bases left in between. The CDR3 totals 17 residues. This chain's CDR3 is CASSRRDGSISTGELFF. CDR3 coding DNA: TGTGCCAGCAGTCGTCGGGACGGCTCGATTTCAACCGGGGAGCTGTTTTTT.

The rearrangement joins TRBV16 to TRBJ1-2, with 7 bases fitting TRBD1. CDR1 and CDR2 from the germline V gene are KGHSY and FQNENV. The CDR3 totals 13 residues. The trim removed 4 bases at V and 6 bases at J, leaving 5 bases unmatched. This CDR3 is CASSLYRGDGYTF. The CDR3 coding sequence is TGTGCCAGCAGCCTATACAGGGGAGATGGCTACACCTTC.

The V call is TRBV11-2, the J call TRBJ1-2; 9 bases fit TRBD1. CDR3 length: 17 residues. Per germline, CDR1 SGHAT and CDR2 FQNNGV. J gave up 4 bases and V 4 bases, and 13 bases lay outside the gene matches. CDR3 coding DNA: TGTGCCAGCAGCTACCACCGGAGGACAGGGGATGGCTATGGCTACACCTTC. Its translation: CASSYHRRTGDGYGYTF.

This clonotype came up many times. The chain carries TRBV6-1 and TRBJ2-2; weak D call: TRBD2 (6 bases). V lost 6 bases to trimming and J lost 1 base, with 12 bases between them. The CDR3 runs to 15 residues. CDR1 is MNHNS and CDR2 is SASEGT in the germline V gene. CDR3 nucleotide sequence: TGTGCCAGCAGGGCCGGGACTCAGAACACCGGGGAGCTGTTTTTT. Its protein product is CASRAGTQNTGELFF.

In its sample, this clonotype was seen a few times. The rearrangement uses TRBV6-2 or TRBV6-3 and TRBJ2-5, with 13 bases aligning to TRBD2. V was pared by 6 bases and J by 5 bases, with 6 bases of the junction left unmatched. Germline CDR1 and CDR2: MNHEY and SVGEGT. This CDR3 contains 15 residues. The CDR3 DNA is TGTGCCAGCAGGGAAGGGACTAGCGGGGTGGAGACCCAGTACTTC. This sequence encodes CASREGTSGVETQYF.

This clonotype was detected a few times. The chain has TRBV4-1 and TRBJ2-7, with D possibly matching TRBD1 (6 bases). This CDR3 region has 15 residues. Germline CDR1 is MGHRA and CDR2 is YSYEKL. V lost 1 base to trimming and J lost 0 bases, with 10 bases between them. CDR3 in DNA: TGCGCCAGCAGCCAAGGACAGGCATTCTCCTACGAGCAGTACTTC. Translated, it gives CASSQGQAFSYEQYF.

The genes are TRBV20-1 and TRBJ2-6, with D hard to call. The CDR3 sequence is 16 residues long. Trimming took off 0 bases at V and 3 bases at J, with 12 bases between the two ends. In germline, CDR1 is DFQATT, CDR2 SNEGSKA (reference sequence). The CDR3 sequence is CSARDRQAYGANVLTF. DNA for the CDR3: TGCAGTGCTAGAGATCGCCAGGCGTATGGGGCCAACGTCCTGACTTTC.

This clonotype turned up a few times. This chain uses TRBV5-6 with TRBJ1-5; no clear D. The V end lost 7 bases, the J end lost 1 base, and 9 bases lay between the germline ends. In germline, CDR1 is SGHDT, CDR2 YYEEEE. The CDR3 is 13 residues long. CDR3 loop: CASALGSNQPQHF. The CDR3 region has the DNA TGTGCCAGCGCTCTGGGGAGCAATCAGCCCCAGCATTTT.

This clonotype was seen repeatedly, ten times or more. CDR3 sequence (DNA): TGCGCCAGCAGCCAAGGGGGTGGAAGTTATACGCAGTATTTT. Translated: CASSQGGGSYTQYF. The chain employs TRBV4-1 and TRBJ2-3; D remains ambiguous. V was cut by 1 base and J by 7 bases, with 12 bases left in between. Germline V gene lookup returns CDR1 MGHRA and CDR2 YSYEKL. The CDR3 runs 14 residues.

This clonotype has at least ten counts. V is TRBV20-1 and J is TRBJ2-3; 7 bases match TRBD1. Per the germline V gene, CDR1 is DFQATT and CDR2 is SNEGSKA (reference sequence). V shed 3 bases, J shed 0 bases, and the junction held 6 bases outside the gene matches. CDR3 length equals 15 residues. The DNA for the CDR3 is TGCAGTGCTAGTGACAGGGCCTTGAGCACAGATACGCAGTATTTT. This gives the protein CSASDRALSTDTQYF.

Many counts were recorded for this clonotype. The chain employs TRBV4-3 and TRBJ1-2; TRBD1 agrees at 11 bases. The CDR3 spans 16 residues. Germline CDR1 and CDR2: LGHNA and YSLEER. V lost 4 bases and J lost 6; bases outside the gene matches: 10. The CDR3 here is CASSPRTGGWGDGYTF. The CDR3 DNA is TGCGCCAGCAGCCCGCGGACAGGGGGCTGGGGCGATGGCTACACCTTC.

To note about this clonotype: Just one base apart from a much larger clone, this may be a read error. J is TRBJ2-1 and V is TRBV7-9, with 7 bases aligning to TRBD2. Germline CDR1 and CDR2: SEHNR and FQNEAQ (reference sequence). The CDR3 consists of 16 residues. The CDR3 DNA reads as TGTTCCAGCAGCCTCACCTCGGGACTACTTTACAATGAGCAGTTCTTC. This encodes CSSSLTSGLLYNEQFF.

As for this clonotype: Possible read error: a much larger clone is one base away. Written as DNA, the CDR3 is TGTGCCAGCAGCCCATGGGACTACGGGTTGACAGCTTTCTTT. This sequence encodes CASSPWDYGLTAFF. The V gene is TRBV3-1, the J gene TRBJ1-1; the D gene is possibly TRBD1 (5 bases). Looked up from germline, CDR1 is LGHDT and CDR2 is YNNKEL (reference sequence). CDR3 size: 14 residues. Trimming took 4 bases from V and 10 from J, leaving 19 bases between them.

This clonotype has ten or more counts. V is TRBV5-1 and J is TRBJ2-3; D is unresolved. Germline values: CDR1 SGHRS, CDR2 YFSETQ. CDR3 length: 15 amino acids. V lost 0 bases to trimming and J lost 2 bases, with 10 bases between them. The CDR3: CASSLAVYYTDTQYF. In nucleotides, the CDR3 is TGCGCCAGCAGCTTGGCCGTCTATTACACAGATACGCAGTATTTT.

This clonotype was recorded at least ten times. This chain connects TRBV11-1 to TRBJ2-7, with 11 bases aligning to TRBD1. Germline-derived CDR1 and CDR2 are SGHAT and FQDESV (reference sequence). The ends lost 2 bases at V and 6 bases at J; junction bases unmatched: 15. This CDR3 region has 18 residues. CDR3 in amino acids: CASSLPTSDRGQGGEQYF. In DNA, the CDR3 is TGTGCCAGCAGCTTACCGACCTCGGACAGGGGGCAAGGCGGCGAGCAGTACTTC. Supplemented by reference TRBV11-1 and TRBJ2-7, the full variable domain reads EAEVAQSPRYKITEKSQAVAFWCDPISGHATLYWYRQILGQGPELLVQFQDESVVDDSQLPKDRFSAERLKGVDSTLKIQPAELGDSAMYLCASSLPTSDRGQGGEQYFGPGTRLTVT.

This clonotype was seen only once. This may stem from a read error, because a much larger clone lies one nucleotide away. In DNA, the CDR3 is TGTGCCACCAGCCAAGAAAGAACGGGACTAGCCCACACAGATACGCAGTATTTT. This encodes CATSQERTGLAHTDTQYF. V and J are TRBV3-1 and TRBJ2-3, with 9 bases matching TRBD2. Germline V gene sequence: CDR1 LGHDT, CDR2 YNNKEL (reference sequence). This CDR3 comprises 18 residues.

The V and J genes are TRBV11-2 and TRBJ1-2, with TRBD1 matching 8 bases. This CDR3 is 14 amino acids long. V was pared by 1 base and J by 6 bases, with 4 bases of the junction left unmatched. Germline V lookup: CDR1 SGHAT, CDR2 FQNNGV. CDR3 loop: CASSLARTGHGYTF. The DNA of the CDR3 is TGTGCCAGCAGCTTAGCACGGACAGGGCATGGCTACACCTTC.

This clonotype was observed at least ten times. The rearrangement uses TRBV5-1 and TRBJ2-7, with 7 bases that match TRBD1. Germline values: CDR1 SGHRS, CDR2 YFSETQ. With 5 bases clipped from V and 3 bases from J, the junction kept 5 bases outside the gene matches. CDR3 length equals 13 residues. The CDR3 nucleotides are TGCGCCAGCAGGAGGGACAGCATCTACGAGCAGTACTTC. This codes for CASRRDSIYEQYF.

This clonotype was detected many times. The chain employs TRBV4-2 and TRBJ1-5, with a weak D call TRBD1 (5 bases). The V end was cut by 0 bases, the J end by 2 bases, with 11 bases between. From germline, CDR1 is LGHNA and CDR2 YNFKEQ. The CDR3 is 16 amino acids. CDR3 amino acids: CASSQEAGQRNQPQHF. CDR3 nucleotides: TGTGCCAGCAGCCAAGAAGCTGGACAACGCAATCAGCCCCAGCATTTT.

The J gene is TRBJ2-3, the V gene TRBV29-1, with a tentative D call TRBD1 (5 bases). The germline gives CDR1 SQVTM, CDR2 ANQGSEA. This CDR3 comprises 14 residues. Trimming shortened V by 3 bases and J by 1 base, and 11 bases separated the two germline ends. CDR3 sequence (DNA): TGCAGCGTTGACGGTTTGACAGGCACAGATACGCAGTATTTT. Its protein is CSVDGLTGTDTQYF.

V is TRBV28 and J is TRBJ1-2; weak D call: TRBD1 (5 bases). V was cut by 2 bases and J by 0 bases, with 13 bases left in between. Germline V CDR1 and CDR2: MDHEN, SYDVKM. This CDR3 has 16 residues. CDR3 region: CASSLAGTLANYGYTF. In nucleotides, the CDR3 is TGTGCCAGCAGTTTAGCAGGGACTCTCGCTAACTATGGCTACACCTTC.

The chain carries TRBV27 and TRBJ2-1; TRBD2 might be the D (6 bases). This CDR3 comprises 16 residues. V was trimmed by 4 bases and J by 0 bases, leaving 13 bases between them. The V gene's germline CDR1 is MNHEY and CDR2 SMNVEV (reference sequence). The DNA of the CDR3 is TGTGCCAGCAGTTCTTTAGGGACTCTCTCCTACAATGAGCAGTTCTTC. It encodes CASSSLGTLSYNEQFF.